The 21 T cell receptor beta chains given below trace back to one sample, sequenced in a study of T cell responses to AZD1222 COVID-19 vaccine. TCRdb keeps only in-frame clones here, not all; method: immunoSEQ multiplex PCR. In the table there are over 150,000 clones, 86% of which are singletons. Sequencing was performed on peripheral blood, taken on day 0 of MenACWY control vaccination. The receptors were sampled from an adult in good health.

The V gene is TRBV3-1 (or the pseudogene TRBV3-2), the J gene TRBJ2-1; maybe TRBD2 (5 bases). Per the germline V gene, CDR1 is LGHDT and CDR2 is YNNKEL (reference sequence). This CDR3 has 16 residues. Trimming stripped 4 bases from V and 7 bases from J, with 20 bases between. CDR3 bases: TGTGCCAGCAGCCTCCTCGGGGAGCGTTCTGGTAATGAGCAGTTCTTC. Encoded protein: CASSLLGERSGNEQFF.

This sequence joins TRBV7-7 and TRBJ1-1; perhaps TRBD1 as D (5 bases). This CDR3 spans 13 amino acids. Per germline, CDR1 SSHAT and CDR2 FNYEAQ (reference sequence). V dropped 3 bases and J dropped 0 bases, with 5 bases sitting between them. In nucleotides, the CDR3 is TGTGCCAGCAGCTTGACAGTGAACACTGAAGCTTTCTTT. It specifies CASSLTVNTEAFF.

V and J are TRBV20-1 and TRBJ1-1, with D maybe TRBD1 (5 bases). Germline CDR1 DFQATT, CDR2 SNEGSKA (reference sequence). This CDR3 contains 11 residues. V dropped 4 bases and J dropped 7 bases, with 10 bases sitting between them. The CDR3 region is CSATREYEAFF. For the CDR3, the DNA is TGCAGTGCTACCAGGGAGTATGAAGCTTTCTTT.

The chain has TRBV7-2 and TRBJ1-6; no clear D. This CDR3 contains 17 residues. V lost 4 bases, J lost 10 bases, and 23 bases lay in between. Per germline, CDR1 SGHTA and CDR2 FQGNSA. The CDR3 loop is CASSSANPGPRWSPLHF. Here the CDR3 DNA reads TGTGCCAGCAGCTCAGCAAATCCGGGCCCTAGGTGGTCACCCCTCCACTTT.

V usage is TRBV12-3 or TRBV12-4 and J usage is TRBJ1-5; D possibly corresponds to TRBD1 (6 bases). Trimming shortened V by 5 bases and J by 6 bases, and 11 bases separated the two germline ends. The CDR3 runs 13 residues. CDR3 DNA sequence: TGTGCCAGCAGTCAGACAGGTTCTCAGCCCCAGCATTTT. Its protein product is CASSQTGSQPQHF.

The chain carries TRBV7-2 and TRBJ1-5; unclear D gene. Germline CDR1 is SGHTA and CDR2 is FQGNSA. CDR3 length: 13 residues. With 5 bases removed from V and 6 bases from J, the gap between germline ends came to 11 bases. This CDR3 reads CASSTGGSQPQHF. The CDR3 bases are TGTGCCAGCAGCACTGGAGGTAGTCAGCCCCAGCATTTT.

This chain connects TRBV2 to TRBJ1-1; D is unresolved. This CDR3 comprises 11 residues. V lost 4 bases and J lost 7, with 7 bases in between. Per the germline V gene, CDR1 is SNHLY and CDR2 is FYNNEI. CDR3 region: CASSVLIEAFF. The CDR3 nucleotides are TGTGCCAGCAGTGTGCTAATTGAAGCTTTCTTT.

This sequence joins TRBV28 and TRBJ1-1; weak D call: TRBD1 (6 bases). V lost 6 bases to trimming and J lost 5 bases, with 25 bases between them. CDR1 and CDR2 (germline): MDHEN, SYDVKM. The CDR3 extends over 17 amino acids. The CDR3 here is CASRSSGPGGQRTEAFF. Here the CDR3 DNA reads TGTGCCAGCAGATCCTCGGGTCCGGGGGGGCAGAGGACTGAAGCTTTCTTT.

This clone was seen a handful of times. This chain uses TRBV19 with TRBJ2-3, with 16 bases matching TRBD2. V shed 7 bases and J 8 bases; nucleotides not matched to a gene: 3. From germline, CDR1 is LNHDA and CDR2 SQIVND (reference sequence). CDR3 length: 14 amino acids. The CDR3 is CASKGLAGGGTQYF. The CDR3 bases are TGTGCCAGTAAGGGACTAGCGGGAGGGGGTACGCAGTATTTT.

V and J are TRBV19 and TRBJ2-3; D gene uncertain. Germline V gene data show CDR1 as LNHDA and CDR2 as SQIVND (reference sequence). V lost 0 bases and J 2 bases, leaving 15 bases between the germline ends. This CDR3 region has 17 residues. The CDR3 protein is CASSIDRVAEATDTQYF. For the CDR3, the DNA is TGTGCCAGTAGTATAGATCGGGTGGCGGAAGCCACAGATACGCAGTATTTT. Full variable domain (missing parts from reference TRBV19 and TRBJ2-3): DGGITQSPKYLFRKEGQNVTLSCEQNLNHDAMYWYRQDPGQGLRLIYYSQIVNDFQKGDIAEGYSVSREKKESFPLTVTSAQKNPTAFYLCASSIDRVAEATDTQYFGPGTRLTVL.

The chain employs TRBV5-4 and TRBJ2-2, with no clear D. Germline V gene lookup returns CDR1 SGHNT and CDR2 YYREEE (reference sequence). V was pared by 1 base and J by 3 bases, with 10 bases between. The CDR3 contains 15 residues. CDR3 sequence: CASSLYGWDTGELFF. CDR3 DNA sequence: TGTGCCAGCAGCTTGTACGGGTGGGACACCGGGGAGCTGTTTTTT.

As regards this clone: Its ends do not fully match the called genes, so a read error is possible. This chain uses TRBV19 with TRBJ1-1; D is perhaps TRBD1 (5 bases). The germline V gene encodes CDR1 LNHDA and CDR2 SQIVND (reference sequence). There are 14 residues in the CDR3. CDR3 sequence: CATSPGSSGTSRTF. The CDR3 region has the DNA TGTGCCACCTCCCCGGGAAGTTCAGGGACCTCGAGGACCTTT.

The CDR3, as DNA: TGTGCCAGCACCCCCCCCGCGAGGGCCGATACGCAGTATTTT. Its translation is CASTPPARADTQYF. This rearrangement joins TRBV7-2 to TRBJ2-3; D possibly corresponds to TRBD2 (5 bases). The CDR3 length is 14 residues. Trimming took 7 bases from V and 6 from J, leaving 17 bases between them. Germline CDR1 reads SGHTA; CDR2 reads FQGNSA. The complete variable domain, with remaining parts taken from reference TRBV7-2 and TRBJ2-3, reads GAGVSQSPSNKVTEKGKDVELRCDPISGHTALYWYRQSLGQGLEFLIYFQGNSAPDKSGLPSDRFSAERTGGSVSTLTIQRTQQEDSAVYLCASTPPARADTQYFGPGTRLTVL.

This CDR3 is CASSAGQGAYGYTF. CDR3 DNA sequence: TGCGCCAGCAGTGCGGGACAGGGTGCCTATGGCTACACCTTC. V usage is TRBV10-1 and J usage is TRBJ1-2; TRBD1 matches 9 bases. This CDR3 is 14 amino acids long. V shed 4 bases and J 4 bases; nucleotides not matched to a gene: 4. CDR1 and CDR2 from the germline V gene are WNHNN and SYGVQD (reference sequence).

Turning to this clone: One junction end disagrees with the germline gene, perhaps due to a read error. The chain is built from TRBV7-7 and TRBJ2-5; 7 bases align to TRBD1. Germline CDR1 reads SSHAT; CDR2 reads FNYEAQ (reference sequence). The CDR3 has 15 residues. The DNA of the CDR3 is TGTGCTAGCAGCTTAGGGGACAGTCCGGCAGAGACCCAGTACTTC. Protein: CASSLGDSPAETQYF.

V gene TRBV5-1 combines with J gene TRBJ2-1; D may be TRBD1 (6 bases). Looked up from germline, CDR1 is SGHRS and CDR2 is YFSETQ. The CDR3 is made up of 13 amino acids. The germline V and J ends were trimmed by 0 bases and 6 bases, with 7 bases remaining between them. CDR3 sequence: CASSLGGPNEQFF. The CDR3 DNA is TGCGCCAGCAGCTTGGGGGGGCCCAATGAGCAGTTCTTC.

J is TRBJ1-5 and V is TRBV27; 10 bases line up with TRBD1. This CDR3 spans 17 amino acids. Germline CDR1 is MNHEY and CDR2 is SMNVEV (reference sequence). V dropped 2 bases and J dropped 2; count of bases not matched to a gene: 6. The CDR3 DNA reads TGTGCCAGCAGTTTAAACCGGGGGACAGGGGGCAATCAGCCCCAGCATTTT. Its protein is CASSLNRGTGGNQPQHF.

The rearrangement joins TRBV11-2 to TRBJ1-6; 8 bases map to TRBD1. Germline V gene sequence: CDR1 SGHAT, CDR2 FQNNGV. J lost 7 bases, V lost 5 bases, and 7 bases had no gene match. CDR3 length equals 15 residues. The CDR3 reads CASSTRTGINSPLHF. As DNA, the CDR3 is TGTGCCAGCAGCACTCGGACAGGGATAAATTCACCCCTCCACTTT. Variable domain in full (rest from reference TRBV11-2 and TRBJ1-6): EAGVAQSPRYKIIEKRQSVAFWCNPISGHATLYWYQQILGQGPKLLIQFQNNGVVDDSQLPKDRFSAERLKGVDSTLKIQPAKLEDSAVYLCASSTRTGINSPLHFGNGTRLTVT.

This clone was observed once. The chain combines TRBV13 with TRBJ1-2; possible D gene TRBD1, 5 bases. The ends were cut back, 8 bases at V and 1 base at J, with 11 bases in the middle. This CDR3 comprises 13 residues. The germline CDR1 and CDR2 sequences are PRHDT and FYEKMQ (reference sequence). The DNA of the CDR3 is TGTGCCAGCCGGGACGTGGATAACTATGGCTACACCTTC. It yields the protein CASRDVDNYGYTF.

The chain recombines TRBV6-2 or TRBV6-3 with TRBJ2-3; D is ambiguous. The V end lost 0 bases, the J end lost 4 bases, and 8 bases lay between the germline ends. From germline, CDR1 is MNHEY and CDR2 SVGEGT. There are 14 residues in the CDR3. Here the CDR3 DNA reads TGTGCCAGCAGTTACTCCCCTTTGGCAGATACGCAGTATTTT. This codes for CASSYSPLADTQYF.

The chain uses TRBV4-3 and TRBJ1-2, with unresolved D. Looked up from germline, CDR1 is LGHNA and CDR2 is YSLEER. The CDR3 contains 15 residues. V shed 0 bases and J shed 0 bases, with 8 bases lying between them. CDR3 nucleotides: TGCGCCAGCAGCCAAGAGGCAACGGCTAACTATGGCTACACCTTC. It yields the protein CASSQEATANYGYTF.